Sequencing of this TCR beta chain was carried out in a study of identical twins. Study-level findings and limits: Whereas memory repertoires showed no such difference, abundant cord blood beta clonotypes carried fewer insertions.

TCRdb used MiXCR to reprocess the 5' RACE reads, holding one entry per CDR3 protein. The sample holds 1.5 million to 2 million distinct CDR3 sequences, under 35% seen once. This clonotype was recorded many times. Its target is not known. Sample: cord blood. The clonotype comes from a newborn girl in good health.

The CDR3 here is CASSPRTVNYGYTF. DNA of the CDR3: TGTGCCAGCTCACCAAGGACAGTTAACTATGGCTACACCTTC. J is TRBJ1-2 and V is TRBV18; tentatively, D is TRBD1 (6 bases). V dropped 2 bases and J dropped 1 base, with 8 bases sitting between them. This CDR3 has 14 amino acids. Germline V gene data show CDR1 as KGHSH and CDR2 as LQKENI.